Listed below are T cell receptor beta chains from one sample, sequenced in a study of cytomegalovirus exposure and HLA in healthy donors. Assay: immunoSEQ multiplex PCR; the TCRdb copy retains only in-frame clones and omits some. The repertoire includes roughly 190,000 clones, 65% to 80% of them detected once, and around 0.99% sits in the top ten. The sequenced sample consisted of PBMCs. The receptors originated from a woman aged 40 to 50 in good health and CMV-seronegative. CDR3s include the opening cysteine and the closing phenylalanine or tryptophan. The order of the fields is D gene, J gene, clone size, V gene, CDR3 DNA, CDR3 protein. The D gene is left open where the match is weak. A clone size is listed for some rows: how often the clone was seen (once, few, many), or a class if it is expanded.

d_call: -; j_call: TRBJ2-1; clone_size: -; v_call: TRBV18; cdr3_nt: TGTGCCAGCTCTGGGACCTCGGGAGATGAGCAGTTCTTC; cdr3_aa: CASSGTSGDEQFF
d_call: -; j_call: TRBJ1-4; clone_size: -; v_call: TRBV2; cdr3_nt: TGTGCCAGCAGTCGGGAGGGTCTGTCTAATGAAAAACTGTTTTTT; cdr3_aa: CASSREGLSNEKLFF
d_call: -; j_call: TRBJ1-1; clone_size: -; v_call: TRBV6-1; cdr3_nt: TGTGCCAGCAGTGAACAGGGGAACACTGAAGCTTTCTTT; cdr3_aa: CASSEQGNTEAFF
d_call: -; j_call: TRBJ2-3; clone_size: -; v_call: TRBV5-1; cdr3_nt: TGCGCCAGCAGCCCCCAGGGCCAGGGTGGGACAGATACGCAGTATTTT; cdr3_aa: CASSPQGQGGTDTQYF
d_call: -; j_call: TRBJ2-7; clone_size: -; v_call: TRBV30; cdr3_nt: TGTGCCTGGAATCGGCTCAGGGGACCTGGCGAGCAGTACTTC; cdr3_aa: CAWNRLRGPGEQYF
d_call: TRBD1; j_call: TRBJ2-1; clone_size: -; v_call: TRBV11-3; cdr3_nt: TGTGCCAGCAGCCAATACTCAGGGGGAAGCTCCTACAATGAGCAGTTCTTC; cdr3_aa: CASSQYSGGSSYNEQFF
d_call: -; j_call: TRBJ2-2; clone_size: -; v_call: TRBV9; cdr3_nt: TGTGCCAGCAGCCTATCTAACACCGGGGAGCTGTTTTTT; cdr3_aa: CASSLSNTGELFF
d_call: -; j_call: TRBJ1-2; clone_size: once; v_call: TRBV7-8; cdr3_nt: TGTGCCAGCAGCGAATCGGGGTCCTATGGCTACACCTTC; cdr3_aa: CASSESGSYGYTF
d_call: -; j_call: TRBJ1-2; clone_size: -; v_call: TRBV7-9; cdr3_nt: TGTGCCAGCACCCCTGGTGTGGCGGACTATGGCTACACCTTC; cdr3_aa: CASTPGVADYGYTF
d_call: -; j_call: TRBJ2-5; clone_size: -; v_call: TRBV4-2; cdr3_nt: TGTGCCAGCAGCCAAGTTAGAGGGGGGGCGCAGCAAGAGACCCAGTACTTC; cdr3_aa: CASSQVRGGAQQETQYF
d_call: -; j_call: TRBJ1-2; clone_size: -; v_call: TRBV19; cdr3_nt: TGTGCCAGTAGTATAGATCCAGGGAAATATGGCTACACCTTC; cdr3_aa: CASSIDPGKYGYTF
d_call: TRBD1; j_call: TRBJ1-3; clone_size: -; v_call: TRBV19; cdr3_nt: TGTGCCAGTAGCGGACAGGGAGCCAACTCTGGAAACACCATATATTTT; cdr3_aa: CASSGQGANSGNTIYF
d_call: TRBD1; j_call: TRBJ2-3; clone_size: -; v_call: TRBV11-3; cdr3_nt: TGTGCCAGCAGCTCGCGGCGGACAGGGTTCACAGATACGCAGTATTTT; cdr3_aa: CASSSRRTGFTDTQYF